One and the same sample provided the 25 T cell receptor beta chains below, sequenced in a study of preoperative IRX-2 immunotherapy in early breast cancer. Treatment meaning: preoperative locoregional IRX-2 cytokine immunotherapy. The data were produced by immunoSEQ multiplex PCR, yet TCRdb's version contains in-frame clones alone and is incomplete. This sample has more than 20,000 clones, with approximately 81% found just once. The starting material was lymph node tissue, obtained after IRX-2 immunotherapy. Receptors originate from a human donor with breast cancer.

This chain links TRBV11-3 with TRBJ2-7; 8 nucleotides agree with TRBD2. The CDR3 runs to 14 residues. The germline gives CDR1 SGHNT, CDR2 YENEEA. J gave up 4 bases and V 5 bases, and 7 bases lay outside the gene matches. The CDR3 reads CASSPSGSVYEQYF. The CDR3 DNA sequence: TGTGCCAGCAGCCCGAGCGGGAGTGTTTACGAGCAGTACTTC.

CDR3 nucleotides: TGTGCCTGGAGGGGACTAGCGGGAGCCAATGAGCAGTTCTTC. Translated, it gives CAWRGLAGANEQFF. The genes are TRBV30 and TRBJ2-1; 14 nucleotides agree with TRBD2. The CDR3 contains 14 residues. Germline V CDR1 and CDR2: GTSNPN, SVGIG (reference sequence). The J segment lost 6 bases and the V segment lost 3 bases, leaving 1 base of the junction unmatched.

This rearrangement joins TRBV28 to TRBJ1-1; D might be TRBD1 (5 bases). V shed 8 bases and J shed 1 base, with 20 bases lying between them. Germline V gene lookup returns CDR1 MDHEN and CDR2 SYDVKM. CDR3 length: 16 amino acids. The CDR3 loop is CASRNQGLGPNTEAFF. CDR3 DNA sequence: TGTGCCAGCCGGAATCAGGGTCTAGGACCGAACACTGAAGCTTTCTTT.

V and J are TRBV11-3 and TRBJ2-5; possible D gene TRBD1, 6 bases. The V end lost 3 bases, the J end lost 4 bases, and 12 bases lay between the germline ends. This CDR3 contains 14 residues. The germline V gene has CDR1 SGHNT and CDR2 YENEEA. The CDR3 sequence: CASSFPGATETQYF. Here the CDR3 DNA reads TGTGCCAGCAGCTTTCCAGGGGCGACAGAGACCCAGTACTTC.

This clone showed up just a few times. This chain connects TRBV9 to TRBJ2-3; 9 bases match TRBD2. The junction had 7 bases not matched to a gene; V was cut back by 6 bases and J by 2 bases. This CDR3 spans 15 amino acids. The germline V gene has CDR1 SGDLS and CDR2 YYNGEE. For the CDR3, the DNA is TGTGCCAGCAATATGCTAGCGGGGATCACAGATACGCAGTATTTT. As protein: CASNMLAGITDTQYF.

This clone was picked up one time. CDR3 in DNA: TGTGCCAGCAGCTTATGGGGGAAGAACACCGGGGAGCTGTTTTTT. It is translated as CASSLWGKNTGELFF. The chain employs TRBV7-6 and TRBJ2-2; D assignment may be TRBD1 or TRBD2 (5 bases each). Per the germline V gene, CDR1 is SGHVS and CDR2 is FNYEAQ. V dropped 2 bases and J dropped 1 base, with 8 bases sitting between them. The CDR3 has 15 amino acids.

The CDR3 nucleotides are TGTGCCAGCAGCTTCTCCGGGGGAGAGGTCGGCAATGAGCAGTTCTTC. Translated: CASSFSGGEVGNEQFF. This rearrangement joins TRBV7-8 to TRBJ2-1, with D perhaps TRBD2 (6 bases). This CDR3 comprises 16 residues. Trimming removed 3 bases at V and 6 bases at J, with 18 bases between. In germline, CDR1 is SGHVS, CDR2 FQNEAQ.

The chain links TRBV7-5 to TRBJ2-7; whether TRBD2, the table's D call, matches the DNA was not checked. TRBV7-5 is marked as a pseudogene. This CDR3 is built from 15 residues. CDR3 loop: CASSFSSGRSGEQYF. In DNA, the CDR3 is TGTGCCAGCAGCTTCTCTAGCGGGAGGTCGGGGGAGCAGTACTTC.

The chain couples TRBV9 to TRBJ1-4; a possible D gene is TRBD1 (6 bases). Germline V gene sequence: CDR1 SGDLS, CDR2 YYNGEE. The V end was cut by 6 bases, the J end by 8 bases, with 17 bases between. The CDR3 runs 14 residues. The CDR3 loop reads CASNQGPQWEKLFF. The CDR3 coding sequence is TGTGCCAGCAACCAGGGGCCTCAATGGGAAAAACTGTTTTTT.

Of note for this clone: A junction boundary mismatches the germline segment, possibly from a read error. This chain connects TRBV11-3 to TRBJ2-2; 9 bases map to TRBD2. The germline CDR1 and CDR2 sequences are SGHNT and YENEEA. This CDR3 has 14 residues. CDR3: CASSSSGTTGELFF. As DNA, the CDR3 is TGTGCTAGCAGCTCTAGCGGGACCACCGGGGAGCTGTTTTTT.

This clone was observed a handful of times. The chain's CDR3 is CASSLSGRYTEAFF. The CDR3 DNA sequence: TGTGCCAGCAGTTTGAGCGGCAGATACACTGAAGCTTTCTTT. The chain uses TRBV28 and TRBJ1-1; D remains ambiguous. CDR1 and CDR2 (germline): MDHEN, SYDVKM. This CDR3 has 14 amino acids. V lost 3 bases, J lost 3 bases, and 11 bases lay in between.

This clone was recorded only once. The CDR3 sequence: CATLTSAGAEGYTF. CDR3 DNA: TGTGCCACTCTCACCTCCGCCGGGGCAGAAGGCTACACCTTC. V gene TRBV6-8 combines with J gene TRBJ1-2; weak D call: TRBD1 (5 bases). The CDR3 has 14 amino acids. Germline lookup yields CDR1 MNHGY and CDR2 SAAAGT. V gave up 10 bases and J gave up 8 bases, with 23 bases separating them.

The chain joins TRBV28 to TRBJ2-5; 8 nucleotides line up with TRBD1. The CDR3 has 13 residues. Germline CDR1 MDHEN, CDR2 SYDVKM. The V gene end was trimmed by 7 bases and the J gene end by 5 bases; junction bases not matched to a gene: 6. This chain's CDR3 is CASKPGGLETQYF. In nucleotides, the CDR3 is TGTGCCAGCAAGCCAGGGGGCTTGGAGACCCAGTACTTC.

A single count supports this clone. For the CDR3, the DNA is TGTGCCAGTAGCACAGGGTTTGGTGAGCAGTTCTTC. This sequence encodes CASSTGFGEQFF. The chain recombines TRBV19 with TRBJ2-1, with D possibly TRBD1 on 6 matching bases. The CDR3 loop spans 12 amino acids. CDR1 LNHDA and CDR2 SQIVND come from the germline V gene (reference sequence). Trimming shortened V by 6 bases and J by 9 bases, and 12 bases separated the two germline ends.

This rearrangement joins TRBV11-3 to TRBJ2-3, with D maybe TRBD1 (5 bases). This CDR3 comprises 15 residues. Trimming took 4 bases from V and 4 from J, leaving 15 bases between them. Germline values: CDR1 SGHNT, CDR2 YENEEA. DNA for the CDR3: TGTGCCAGCAGCTCCACGCCTTTAGGGGCAGATACGCAGTATTTT. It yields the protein CASSSTPLGADTQYF.

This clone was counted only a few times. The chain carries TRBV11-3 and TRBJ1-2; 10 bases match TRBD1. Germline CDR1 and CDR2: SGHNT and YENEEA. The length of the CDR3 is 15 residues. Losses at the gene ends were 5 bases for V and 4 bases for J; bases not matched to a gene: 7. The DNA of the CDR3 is TGTGCCAGCAGCCGTCAGACAGGGGGCAGCTATGGCTACACCTTC. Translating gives CASSRQTGGSYGYTF.

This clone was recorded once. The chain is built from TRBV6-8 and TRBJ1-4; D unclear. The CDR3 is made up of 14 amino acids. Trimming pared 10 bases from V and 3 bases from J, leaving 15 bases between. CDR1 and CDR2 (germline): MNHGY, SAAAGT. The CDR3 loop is CAIKSGQANEKLFF. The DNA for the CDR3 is TGTGCCATCAAGAGTGGGCAGGCTAATGAAAAACTGTTTTTT.

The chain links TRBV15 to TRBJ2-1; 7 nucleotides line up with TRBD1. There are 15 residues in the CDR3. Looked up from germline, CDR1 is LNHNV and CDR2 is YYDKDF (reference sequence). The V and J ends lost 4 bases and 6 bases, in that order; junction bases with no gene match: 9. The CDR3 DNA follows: TGTGCCACCAGCATTCCCGGGACAGCTATCAATGAGCAGTTCTTC. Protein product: CATSIPGTAINEQFF.

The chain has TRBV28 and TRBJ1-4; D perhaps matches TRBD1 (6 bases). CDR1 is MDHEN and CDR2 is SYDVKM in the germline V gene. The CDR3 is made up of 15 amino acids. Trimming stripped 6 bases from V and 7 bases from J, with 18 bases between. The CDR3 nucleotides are TGTGCCAGCAGGCGAGGGGGGGTTATGCTTGAAAAACTGTTTTTT. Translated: CASRRGGVMLEKLFF.

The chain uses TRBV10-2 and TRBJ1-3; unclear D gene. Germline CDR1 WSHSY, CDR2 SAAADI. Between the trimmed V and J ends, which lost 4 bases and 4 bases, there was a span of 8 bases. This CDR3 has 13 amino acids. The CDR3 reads CASSVNDGNTIYF. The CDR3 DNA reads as TGCGCCAGCAGTGTTAATGACGGAAACACCATATATTTT.

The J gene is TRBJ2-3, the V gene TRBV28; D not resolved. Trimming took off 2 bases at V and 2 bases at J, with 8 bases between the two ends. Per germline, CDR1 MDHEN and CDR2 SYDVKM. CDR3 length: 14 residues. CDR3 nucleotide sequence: TGTGCCAGCAGTTTAGACTCATACACAGATACGCAGTATTTT. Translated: CASSLDSYTDTQYF.

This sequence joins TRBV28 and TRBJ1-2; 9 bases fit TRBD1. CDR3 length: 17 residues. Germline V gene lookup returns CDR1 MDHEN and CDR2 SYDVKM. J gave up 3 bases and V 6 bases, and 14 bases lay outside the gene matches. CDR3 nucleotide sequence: TGTGCCAGCAGGTCCAATAACAGGGGGCGCGGCGACTATGGCTACACCTTC. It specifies CASRSNNRGRGDYGYTF.

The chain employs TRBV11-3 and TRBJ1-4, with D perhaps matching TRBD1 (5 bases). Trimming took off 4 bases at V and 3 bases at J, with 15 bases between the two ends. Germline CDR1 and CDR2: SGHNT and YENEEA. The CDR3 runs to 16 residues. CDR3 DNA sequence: TGTGCCAGCAGCTCCCCGGTGGGGGGGGCTAATGAAAAACTGTTTTTT. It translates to CASSSPVGGANEKLFF.

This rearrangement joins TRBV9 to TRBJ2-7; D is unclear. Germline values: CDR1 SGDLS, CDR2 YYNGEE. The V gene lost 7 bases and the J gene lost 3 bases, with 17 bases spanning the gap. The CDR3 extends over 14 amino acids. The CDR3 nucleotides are TGTGCCAGCCTCCCTGGGCGGACCATCTACGAGCAGTACTTC. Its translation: CASLPGRTIYEQYF.

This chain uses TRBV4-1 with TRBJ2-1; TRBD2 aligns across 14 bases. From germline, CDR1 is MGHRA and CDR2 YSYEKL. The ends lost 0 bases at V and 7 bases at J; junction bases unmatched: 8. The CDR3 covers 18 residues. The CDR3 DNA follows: TGCGCCAGCAGCCAAGAGACTAGCGGGAGGGTCAATCGAAATGAGCAGTTCTTC. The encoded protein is CASSQETSGRVNRNEQFF.